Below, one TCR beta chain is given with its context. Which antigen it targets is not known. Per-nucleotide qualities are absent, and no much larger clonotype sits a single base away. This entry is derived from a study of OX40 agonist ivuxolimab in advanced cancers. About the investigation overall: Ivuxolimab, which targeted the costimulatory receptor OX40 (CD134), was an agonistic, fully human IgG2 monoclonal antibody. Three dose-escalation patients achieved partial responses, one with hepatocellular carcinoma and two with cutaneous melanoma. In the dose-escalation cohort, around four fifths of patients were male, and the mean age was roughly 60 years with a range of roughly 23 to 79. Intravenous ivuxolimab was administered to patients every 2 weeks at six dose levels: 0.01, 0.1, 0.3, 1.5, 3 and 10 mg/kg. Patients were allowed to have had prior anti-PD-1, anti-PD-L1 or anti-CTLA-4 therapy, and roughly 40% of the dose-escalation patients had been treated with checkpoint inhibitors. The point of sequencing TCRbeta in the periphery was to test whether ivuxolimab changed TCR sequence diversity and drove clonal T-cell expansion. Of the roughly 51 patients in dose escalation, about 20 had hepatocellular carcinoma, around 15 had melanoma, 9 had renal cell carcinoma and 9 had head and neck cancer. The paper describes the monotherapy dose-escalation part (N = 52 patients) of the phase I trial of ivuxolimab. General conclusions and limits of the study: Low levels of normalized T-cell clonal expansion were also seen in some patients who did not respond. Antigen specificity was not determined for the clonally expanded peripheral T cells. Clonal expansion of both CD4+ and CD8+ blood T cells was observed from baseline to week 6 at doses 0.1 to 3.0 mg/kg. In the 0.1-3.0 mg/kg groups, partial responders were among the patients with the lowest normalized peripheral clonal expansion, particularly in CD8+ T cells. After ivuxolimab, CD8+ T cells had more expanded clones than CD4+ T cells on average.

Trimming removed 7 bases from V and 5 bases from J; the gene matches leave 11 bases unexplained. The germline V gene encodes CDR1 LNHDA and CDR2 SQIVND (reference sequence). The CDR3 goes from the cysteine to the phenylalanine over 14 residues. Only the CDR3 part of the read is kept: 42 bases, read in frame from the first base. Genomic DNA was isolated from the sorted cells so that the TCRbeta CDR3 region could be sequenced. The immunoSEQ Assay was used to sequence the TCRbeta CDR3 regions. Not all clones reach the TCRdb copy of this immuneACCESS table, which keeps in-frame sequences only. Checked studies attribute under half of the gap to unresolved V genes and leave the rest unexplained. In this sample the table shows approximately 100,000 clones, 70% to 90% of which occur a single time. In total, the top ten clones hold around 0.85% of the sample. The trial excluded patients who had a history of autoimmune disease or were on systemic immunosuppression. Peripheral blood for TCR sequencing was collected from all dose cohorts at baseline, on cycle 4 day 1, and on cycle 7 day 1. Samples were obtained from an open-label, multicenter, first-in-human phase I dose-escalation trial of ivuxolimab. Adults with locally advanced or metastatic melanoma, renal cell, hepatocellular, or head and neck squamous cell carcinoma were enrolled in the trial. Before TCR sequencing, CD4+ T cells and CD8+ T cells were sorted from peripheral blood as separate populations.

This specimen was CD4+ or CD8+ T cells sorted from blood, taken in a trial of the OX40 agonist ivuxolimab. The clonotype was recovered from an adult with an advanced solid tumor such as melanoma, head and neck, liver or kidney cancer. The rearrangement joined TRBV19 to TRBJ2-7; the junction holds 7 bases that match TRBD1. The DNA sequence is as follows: TGTGCCAGTACCCCAACAGGACAGGTCCACGAGCAGTACTTC. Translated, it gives CASTPTGQVHEQYF.